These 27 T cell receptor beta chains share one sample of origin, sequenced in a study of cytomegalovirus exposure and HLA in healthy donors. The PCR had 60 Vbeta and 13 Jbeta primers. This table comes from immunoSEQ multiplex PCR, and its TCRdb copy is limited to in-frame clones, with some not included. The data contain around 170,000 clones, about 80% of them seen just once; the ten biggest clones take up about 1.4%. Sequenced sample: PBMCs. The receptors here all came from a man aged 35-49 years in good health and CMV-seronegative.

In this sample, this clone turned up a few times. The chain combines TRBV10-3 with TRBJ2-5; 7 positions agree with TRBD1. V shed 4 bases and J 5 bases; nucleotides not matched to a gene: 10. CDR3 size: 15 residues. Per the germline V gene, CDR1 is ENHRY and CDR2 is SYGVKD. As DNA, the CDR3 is TGTGCCATCAGTGTCCCTGACAGGGCCGGCGAGACCCAGTACTTC. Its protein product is CAISVPDRAGETQYF.

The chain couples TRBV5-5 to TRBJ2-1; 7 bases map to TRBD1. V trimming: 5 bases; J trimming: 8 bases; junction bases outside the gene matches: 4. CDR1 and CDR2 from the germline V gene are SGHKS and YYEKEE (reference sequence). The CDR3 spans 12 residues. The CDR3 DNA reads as TGTGCCAGCAGGATTGACAGGGATGAGCAGTTCTTC. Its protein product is CASRIDRDEQFF.

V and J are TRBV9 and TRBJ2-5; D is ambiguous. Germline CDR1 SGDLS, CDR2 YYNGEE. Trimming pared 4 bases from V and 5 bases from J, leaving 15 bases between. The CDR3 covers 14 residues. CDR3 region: CASSSRSYGETQYF. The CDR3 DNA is TGTGCCAGCAGCTCCCGGAGTTATGGGGAGACCCAGTACTTC.

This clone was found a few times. The CDR3, as DNA: TGTGCCAGCAGCTTAAGGCTAGCGGGTTTTCTGGTAGGCTACGAGCAGTACTTC. Amino acids: CASSLRLAGFLVGYEQYF. The chain links TRBV7-3 to TRBJ2-7, with TRBD2 matching 8 bases. The CDR3 covers 18 residues. Looked up from germline, CDR1 is SGHTA and CDR2 is FQGTGA. V gave up 1 base and J gave up 3 bases; unmatched junction bases: 14.

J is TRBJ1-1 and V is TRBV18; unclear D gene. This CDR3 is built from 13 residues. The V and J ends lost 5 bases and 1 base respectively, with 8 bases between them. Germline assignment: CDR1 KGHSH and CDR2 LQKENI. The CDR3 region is CASSAGKNTEAFF. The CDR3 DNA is TGTGCCAGCTCAGCGGGCAAGAACACTGAAGCTTTCTTT.

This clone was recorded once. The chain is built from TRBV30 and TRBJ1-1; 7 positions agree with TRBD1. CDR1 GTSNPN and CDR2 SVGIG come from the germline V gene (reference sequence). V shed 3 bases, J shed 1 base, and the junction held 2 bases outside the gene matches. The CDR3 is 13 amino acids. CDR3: CAWRRTGNTEAFF. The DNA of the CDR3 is TGTGCCTGGAGGCGGACAGGGAACACTGAAGCTTTCTTT.

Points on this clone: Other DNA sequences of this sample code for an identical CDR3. Here the CDR3 reads CASSLGGALRGDEQYF. CDR3 nucleotide sequence: TGTGCCAGCAGCTTAGGAGGAGCCCTGCGGGGGGACGAGCAGTACTTC. J is TRBJ2-7 and V is TRBV7-2; 8 bases line up with TRBD2. Trimming took 1 base from V and 5 from J; bases not matched to a gene: 10. The germline CDR1 and CDR2 sequences are SGHTA and FQGNSA. The CDR3 has 16 residues. Together with reference TRBV7-2 and TRBJ2-7, the CDR3 gives the full variable domain: GAGVSQSPSNKVTEKGKDVELRCDPISGHTALYWYRQSLGQGLEFLIYFQGNSAPDKSGLPSDRFSAERTGGSVSTLTIQRTQQEDSAVYLCASSLGGALRGDEQYFGPGTRLTVT.

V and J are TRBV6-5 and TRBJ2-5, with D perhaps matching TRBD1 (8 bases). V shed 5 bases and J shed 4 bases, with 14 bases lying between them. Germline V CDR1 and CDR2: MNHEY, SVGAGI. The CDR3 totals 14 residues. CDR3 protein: CASSQGAGAETQYF. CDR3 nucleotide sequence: TGTGCCAGCAGTCAGGGGGCGGGGGCAGAGACCCAGTACTTC.

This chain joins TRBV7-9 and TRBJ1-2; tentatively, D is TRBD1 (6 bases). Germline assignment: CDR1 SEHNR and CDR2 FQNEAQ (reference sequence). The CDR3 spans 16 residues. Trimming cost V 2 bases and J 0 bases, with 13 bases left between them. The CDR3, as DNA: TGTGCCAGCAGCTTAATGGGGGCCGCACCTAACTATGGCTACACCTTC. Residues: CASSLMGAAPNYGYTF. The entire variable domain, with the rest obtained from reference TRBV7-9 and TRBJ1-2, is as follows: DTGVSQNPRHKITKRGQNVTFRCDPISEHNRLYWYRQTLGQGPEFLTYFQNEAQLEKSRLLSDRFSAERPKGSFSTLEIQRTEQGDSAMYLCASSLMGAAPNYGYTFGSGTRLTVV.

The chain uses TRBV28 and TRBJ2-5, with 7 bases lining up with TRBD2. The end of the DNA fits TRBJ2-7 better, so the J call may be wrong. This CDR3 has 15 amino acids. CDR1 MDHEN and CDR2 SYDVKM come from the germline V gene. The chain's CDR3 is CASSTPASGSYEQYF. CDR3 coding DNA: TGTGCCAGCAGTACCCCGGCTAGCGGCTCCTACGAGCAGTACTTC.

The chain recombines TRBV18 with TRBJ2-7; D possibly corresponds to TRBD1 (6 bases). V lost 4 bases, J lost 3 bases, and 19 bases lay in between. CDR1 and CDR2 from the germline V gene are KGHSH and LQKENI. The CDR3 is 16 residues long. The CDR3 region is CASSLPGQRPFYEQYV. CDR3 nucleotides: TGTGCCAGCTCACTCCCGGGACAACGACCCTTCTACGAGCAGTACGTC.

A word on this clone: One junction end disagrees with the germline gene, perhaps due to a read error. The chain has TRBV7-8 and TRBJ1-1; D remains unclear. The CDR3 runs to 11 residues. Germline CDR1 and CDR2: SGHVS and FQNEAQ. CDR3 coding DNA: TGTGCCAGCAGCTCCCTATCTGAGGCTTTCTTT. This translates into CASSSLSEAFF.

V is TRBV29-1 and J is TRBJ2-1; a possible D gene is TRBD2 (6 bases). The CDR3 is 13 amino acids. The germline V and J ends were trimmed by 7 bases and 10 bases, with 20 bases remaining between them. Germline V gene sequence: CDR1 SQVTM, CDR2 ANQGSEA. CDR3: CSAGAGSGGEQFF. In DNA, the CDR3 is TGCAGCGCCGGGGCGGGTAGCGGAGGAGAGCAGTTCTTC.

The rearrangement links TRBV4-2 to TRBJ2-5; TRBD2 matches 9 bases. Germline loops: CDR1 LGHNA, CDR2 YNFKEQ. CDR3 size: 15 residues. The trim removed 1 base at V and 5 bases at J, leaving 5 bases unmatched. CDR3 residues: CASSQVSGSFETQYF. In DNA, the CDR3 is TGTGCCAGCAGCCAAGTTAGCGGGAGTTTCGAGACCCAGTACTTC.

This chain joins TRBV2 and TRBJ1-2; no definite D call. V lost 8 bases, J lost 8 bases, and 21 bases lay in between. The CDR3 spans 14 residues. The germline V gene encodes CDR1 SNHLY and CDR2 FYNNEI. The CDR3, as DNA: TGTGCCAGCTTGAACTCACAAACCTGGGAGGGCTACACCTTC. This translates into CASLNSQTWEGYTF.

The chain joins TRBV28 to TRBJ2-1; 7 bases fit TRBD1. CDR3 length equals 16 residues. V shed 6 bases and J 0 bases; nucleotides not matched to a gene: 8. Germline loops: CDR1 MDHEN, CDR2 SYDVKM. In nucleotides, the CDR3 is TGTGCCAGCAGCCTCGGACAGGCAAGCTCCTACAATGAGCAGTTCTTC. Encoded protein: CASSLGQASSYNEQFF. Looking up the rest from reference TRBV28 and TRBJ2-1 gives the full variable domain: DVKVTQSSRYLVKRTGEKVFLECVQDMDHENMFWYRQDPGLGLRLIYFSYDVKMKEKGDIPEGYSVSREKKERFSLILESASTNQTSMYLCASSLGQASSYNEQFFGPGTRLTVL.

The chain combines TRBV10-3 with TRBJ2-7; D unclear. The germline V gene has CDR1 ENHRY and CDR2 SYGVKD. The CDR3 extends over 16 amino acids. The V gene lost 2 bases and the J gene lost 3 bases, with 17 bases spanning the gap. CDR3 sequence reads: CAISEGQPLSGYEQYF. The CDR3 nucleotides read TGTGCCATCAGTGAGGGGCAGCCATTGAGTGGCTACGAGCAGTACTTC.

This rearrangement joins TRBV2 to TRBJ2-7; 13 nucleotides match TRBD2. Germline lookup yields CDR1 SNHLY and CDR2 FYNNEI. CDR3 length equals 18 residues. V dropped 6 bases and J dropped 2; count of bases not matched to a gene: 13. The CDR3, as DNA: TGTGCCAGCAGGGGGACCGGGACTAGCGGGAACCCTACCTACGAGCAGTACGTC. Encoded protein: CASRGTGTSGNPTYEQYV.

The CDR3 loop reads CASSLVRGEAFF. The CDR3 DNA follows: TGCGCCAGCAGCTTGGTCAGGGGCGAGGCTTTCTTT. The chain is built from TRBV5-1 and TRBJ1-1, with D tentatively TRBD1 (6 bases). Trimming pared 0 bases from V and 11 bases from J, leaving 11 bases between. CDR1 is SGHRS, CDR2 YFSETQ, per germline. The CDR3 loop spans 12 amino acids. Full variable domain (outside the CDR3, taken from reference TRBV5-1 and TRBJ1-1): KAGVTQTPRYLIKTRGQQVTLSCSPISGHRSVSWYQQTPGQGLQFLFEYFSETQRNKGNFPGRFSGRQFSNSRSEMNVSTLELGDSALYLCASSLVRGEAFFGQGTRLTVV.

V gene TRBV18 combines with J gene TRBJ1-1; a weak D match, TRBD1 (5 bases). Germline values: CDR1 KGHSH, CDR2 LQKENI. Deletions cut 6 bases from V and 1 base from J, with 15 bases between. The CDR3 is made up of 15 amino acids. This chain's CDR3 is CASSGLGATNTEAFF. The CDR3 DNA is TGTGCCAGCTCCGGGCTTGGGGCGACGAACACTGAAGCTTTCTTT.

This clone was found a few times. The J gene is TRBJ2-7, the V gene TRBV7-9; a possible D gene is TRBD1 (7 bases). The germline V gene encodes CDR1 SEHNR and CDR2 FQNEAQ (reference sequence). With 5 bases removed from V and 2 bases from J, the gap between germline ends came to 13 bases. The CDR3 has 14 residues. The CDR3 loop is CASSPRDRAYEQYF. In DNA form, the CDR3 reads TGTGCCAGCAGCCCGCGGGACAGAGCCTACGAGCAGTACTTC.

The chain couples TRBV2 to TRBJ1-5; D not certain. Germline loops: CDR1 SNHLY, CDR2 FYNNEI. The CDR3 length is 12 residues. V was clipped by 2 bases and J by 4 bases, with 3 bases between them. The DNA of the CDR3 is TGTGCCAGCAGTGAACCGAATCAGCCCCAGCATTTT. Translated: CASSEPNQPQHF.

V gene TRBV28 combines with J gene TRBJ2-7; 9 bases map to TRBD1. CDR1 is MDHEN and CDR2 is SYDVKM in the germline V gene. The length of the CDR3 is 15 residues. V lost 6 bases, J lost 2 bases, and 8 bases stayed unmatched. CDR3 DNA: TGTGCCAGCAGCCCAAGGGACAGGGCGGCCTACGAGCAGTACTTC. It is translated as CASSPRDRAAYEQYF.

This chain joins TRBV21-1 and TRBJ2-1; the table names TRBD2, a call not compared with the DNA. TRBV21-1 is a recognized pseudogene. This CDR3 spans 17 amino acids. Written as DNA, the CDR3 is TGTGCCAGCAAGCGGGAGTTCCTCAACCCTACCTACAATGAGCAGTTCTTC. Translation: CASKREFLNPTYNEQFF.

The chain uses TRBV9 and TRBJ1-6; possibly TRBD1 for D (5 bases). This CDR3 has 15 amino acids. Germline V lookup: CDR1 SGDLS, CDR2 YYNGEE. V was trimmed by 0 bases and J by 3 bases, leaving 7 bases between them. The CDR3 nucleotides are TGTGCCAGCAGCGTAGGACAGAGCTATAATTCACCCCTCCACTTT. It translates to CASSVGQSYNSPLHF.

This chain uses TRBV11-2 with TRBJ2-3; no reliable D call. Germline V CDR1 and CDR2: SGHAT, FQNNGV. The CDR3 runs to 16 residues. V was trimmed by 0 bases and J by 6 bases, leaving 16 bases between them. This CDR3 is CASSLEVSSLRDTQYF. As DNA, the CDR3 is TGTGCCAGCAGCTTAGAGGTATCCTCGTTGCGGGATACGCAGTATTTT.

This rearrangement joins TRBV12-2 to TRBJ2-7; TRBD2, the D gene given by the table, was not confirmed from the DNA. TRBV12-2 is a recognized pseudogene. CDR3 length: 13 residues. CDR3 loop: CASRPQWRREQYV. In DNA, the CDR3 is TGTGCAAGTCGCCCCCAATGGAGGCGGGAGCAGTACGTC.